The 24 T cell receptor beta chains below come from one sample, sequenced in a study of cytomegalovirus exposure and HLA in healthy donors. PCR used 60 Vbeta primers and 13 Jbeta primers. Sequenced by immunoSEQ multiplex PCR; TCRdb stores in-frame clones only, minus some. This table has approximately 140,000 clones, 70% to 85% appearing once. Sequencing was performed on PBMCs. Every receptor here comes from a male donor in good health and CMV-seronegative.

The chain couples TRBV13 to TRBJ2-1; unclear D gene. V was clipped by 2 bases and J by 2 bases, with 10 bases between them. Germline V gene sequence: CDR1 PRHDT, CDR2 FYEKMQ (reference sequence). The CDR3 has 15 residues. The CDR3 DNA is TGTGCCAGCAGCTTATTCCAGAAGACCTACAATGAGCAGTTCTTC. This codes for CASSLFQKTYNEQFF.

V gene TRBV29-1 combines with J gene TRBJ1-2, with TRBD1 matching over 7 bases. Looked up from germline, CDR1 is SQVTM and CDR2 is ANQGSEA. With 6 bases clipped from V and 6 bases from J, the junction kept 7 bases outside the gene matches. This CDR3 is built from 12 residues. The CDR3 DNA sequence: TGCAGCGTCACGCAGGGGGGCGATGGCTACACCTTC. This encodes CSVTQGGDGYTF.

The rearrangement uses TRBV27 and TRBJ2-7; weak D call: TRBD1 (6 bases). V was clipped by 4 bases and J by 3 bases, with 10 bases between them. In germline, CDR1 is MNHEY, CDR2 SMNVEV (reference sequence). This CDR3 spans 13 amino acids. The CDR3: CASSYREGYEQYF. In DNA form, the CDR3 reads TGTGCCAGCAGTTACAGGGAAGGCTACGAGCAGTACTTC.

This clone was detected only a few times. The chain couples TRBV7-9 to TRBJ2-7; D perhaps matches TRBD1 (5 bases). V was trimmed by 6 bases and J by 2 bases, leaving 11 bases between them. CDR3 size: 13 residues. Germline V gene data show CDR1 as SEHNR and CDR2 as FQNEAQ (reference sequence). The CDR3 here is CASRLQGAYEQYF. The CDR3 region has the DNA TGTGCCAGCAGACTCCAAGGGGCCTACGAGCAGTACTTC.

The CDR3 sequence: CASSLKGLAGGPNTGELFF. The CDR3 coding sequence is TGTGCCAGCAGTTTAAAGGGGCTAGCGGGAGGACCGAACACCGGGGAGCTGTTTTTT. The chain employs TRBV27 and TRBJ2-2; the match to TRBD2 covers 11 bases. Germline-derived CDR1 and CDR2 are MNHEY and SMNVEV (reference sequence). V lost 2 bases to trimming and J lost 0 bases; unmatched junction nucleotides: 8. CDR3 length equals 19 residues.

The chain has TRBV7-9 and TRBJ1-3; D is possibly TRBD1 (6 bases). Trimming pared 5 bases from V and 2 bases from J, leaving 13 bases between. The CDR3 runs to 15 residues. The germline CDR1 and CDR2 sequences are SEHNR and FQNEAQ (reference sequence). CDR3 residues: CASSPQGTTGNTIYF. CDR3 nucleotides: TGTGCCAGCAGCCCCCAGGGGACTACTGGAAACACCATATATTTT.

V is TRBV6-5 and J is TRBJ2-7; 7 positions agree with TRBD1. V lost 4 bases to trimming and J lost 3 bases; unmatched junction nucleotides: 12. CDR1 is MNHEY and CDR2 is SVGAGI in the germline V gene. The CDR3 runs to 16 residues. The CDR3 sequence: CASSFFSGAGGYEQYF. The CDR3 DNA reads TGTGCCAGCAGTTTTTTTTCCGGGGCAGGGGGCTACGAGCAGTACTTC.

The chain couples TRBV7-2 to TRBJ2-7; 9 bases line up with TRBD1. Trimming took 1 base from V and 6 from J; bases not matched to a gene: 1. Per the germline V gene, CDR1 is SGHTA and CDR2 is FQGNSA. This CDR3 comprises 13 residues. CDR3 DNA: TGTGCCAGCAGCTTAGACAGGGGGCGCGAGCAGTACTTC. Amino acids: CASSLDRGREQYF.

The chain has TRBV19 and TRBJ2-1; the match to TRBD2 covers 7 bases. The CDR3 is made up of 16 amino acids. Trimming cost V 7 bases and J 0 bases; bases outside gene matches: 9. From germline, CDR1 is LNHDA and CDR2 SQIVND (reference sequence). The CDR3, as DNA: TGTGCCAGTAATCCGACGGGGGGTAGCTCCTACAATGAGCAGTTCTTC. Amino acid sequence: CASNPTGGSSYNEQFF.

The chain carries TRBV7-6 and TRBJ2-5, with a weak D call TRBD2 (5 bases). The CDR3 sequence is 17 residues long. The germline gives CDR1 SGHVS, CDR2 FNYEAQ. The germline V and J ends were trimmed by 2 bases and 5 bases, with 21 bases remaining between them. The CDR3 sequence is CASSLFASSGTGETQYF. DNA for the CDR3: TGTGCCAGCAGCTTATTTGCTAGCTCGGGAACGGGGGAGACCCAGTACTTC.

The rearrangement joins TRBV27 to TRBJ1-5; D might be TRBD1 (5 bases). Germline CDR1 MNHEY, CDR2 SMNVEV (reference sequence). The CDR3 length is 14 residues. The germline V and J ends were trimmed by 5 bases and 8 bases, with 16 bases remaining between them. CDR3 sequence reads: CASSPGGGQEPQHF. The CDR3 nucleotides are TGTGCCAGCAGTCCCGGGGGGGGTCAGGAGCCCCAGCATTTT.

The V and J genes are TRBV6-6 and TRBJ2-5; 7 nucleotides line up with TRBD2. This CDR3 region has 13 residues. In germline, CDR1 is MNHNY, CDR2 SVGAGI (reference sequence). Germline trimming cut 10 bases from V and 5 bases from J; bases unmatched to any gene: 10. In DNA, the CDR3 is TGTGCCACCGGGCGGCGGGAGAGGGAGACCCAGTACTTC. Its protein is CATGRRERETQYF.

The V call is TRBV9, the J call TRBJ2-2; 11 bases agree with TRBD2. In germline, CDR1 is SGDLS, CDR2 YYNGEE. The junction had 5 bases not matched to a gene; V was cut back by 0 bases and J by 7 bases. CDR3 size: 16 residues. The DNA for the CDR3 is TGTGCCAGCAGCGTAGTAGCGGGAGGGCCGAGCGGGGAGCTGTTTTTT. Its translation is CASSVVAGGPSGELFF.

This chain joins TRBV9 and TRBJ2-1; 10 bases line up with TRBD2. Trimming at V came to 0 bases and at J to 7 bases, leaving 7 bases not matched to a gene. CDR3 length: 16 amino acids. Germline lookup yields CDR1 SGDLS and CDR2 YYNGEE. The CDR3: CASSVVLLAGANEQFF. The CDR3 nucleotides read TGTGCCAGCAGCGTAGTGTTGCTAGCGGGGGCGAATGAGCAGTTCTTC. Combining the CDR3 with reference TRBV9 and TRBJ2-1 gives the whole variable domain DSGVTQTPKHLITATGQRVTLRCSPRSGDLSVYWYQQSLDQGLQFLIQYYNGEERAKGNILERFSAQQFPDLHSELNLSSLELGDSALYFCASSVVLLAGANEQFFGPGTRLTVL.

This chain links TRBV4-3 with TRBJ2-6; the match to TRBD1 covers 8 bases. The CDR3 runs to 16 residues. Germline values: CDR1 LGHNA, CDR2 YSLEER. Trimming removed 4 bases from V and 0 bases from J; junction bases left unmatched: 2. The CDR3 reads CASSLRGHSGANVLTF. CDR3 DNA sequence: TGCGCCAGCAGCCTCAGGGGGCACTCTGGGGCCAACGTCCTGACTTTC.

V gene TRBV27 combines with J gene TRBJ2-7, with D possibly matching TRBD1 (6 bases). This CDR3 has 13 residues. Germline-derived CDR1 and CDR2 are MNHEY and SMNVEV (reference sequence). The germline V and J ends were trimmed by 8 bases and 3 bases, with 14 bases remaining between them. CDR3 loop: CASAGASLYEQYF. The CDR3 DNA sequence: TGTGCCAGCGCAGGGGCTTCCCTCTACGAGCAGTACTTC.

This chain links TRBV9 with TRBJ2-5; 8 bases fit TRBD1. The ends lost 2 bases at V and 5 bases at J; junction bases unmatched: 11. This CDR3 region has 16 residues. Germline values: CDR1 SGDLS, CDR2 YYNGEE. In nucleotides, the CDR3 is TGTGCCAGCAGCGTGAGACAGGGGATGGGATGGGAGACCCAGTACTTC. This sequence encodes CASSVRQGMGWETQYF.

This clone has a single count. This chain joins TRBV15 and TRBJ2-3; a possible D gene is TRBD1 (6 bases). CDR1 is LNHNV, CDR2 YYDKDF, per germline (reference sequence). The V gene lost 0 bases and the J gene lost 4 bases, with 14 bases spanning the gap. CDR3 length equals 16 residues. DNA for the CDR3: TGTGCCACCAGCAGAGATGTCAGGGGCATGGCAGATACGCAGTATTTT. Its translation is CATSRDVRGMADTQYF.

The chain couples TRBV6-9 to TRBJ2-2; 10 bases fit TRBD2. J was trimmed by 3 bases and V by 2 bases; bases with no gene match: 3. The V gene's germline CDR1 is MNHGY and CDR2 SVAAGI. The CDR3 is made up of 16 amino acids. The CDR3 loop reads CASSYGAGGDTGELFF. Written as DNA, the CDR3 is TGTGCCAGCAGTTATGGAGCGGGAGGGGACACCGGGGAGCTGTTTTTT.

CDR3 nucleotides: TGTGCCAGCAGTGGACAGGGCAATCAGCCCCAGCATTTT. Its protein product is CASSGQGNQPQHF. V usage is TRBV2 and J usage is TRBJ1-5; D possibly corresponds to TRBD1 (6 bases). Trimming took 4 bases from V and 2 from J, leaving 6 bases between them. CDR3 length: 13 residues. CDR1 is SNHLY, CDR2 FYNNEI, per germline. Based on the CDR3 plus reference TRBV2 and TRBJ1-5, the full variable domain is EPEVTQTPSHQVTQMGQEVILRCVPISNHLYFYWYRQILGQKVEFLVSFYNNEISEKSEIFDDQFSVERPDGSNFTLKIRSTKLEDSAMYFCASSGQGNQPQHFGDGTRLSIL.

The V and J genes are TRBV7-2 and TRBJ2-7, with 10 nucleotides matching TRBD1. This CDR3 is 16 amino acids long. The ends lost 4 bases at V and 4 bases at J; junction bases unmatched: 10. Germline loops: CDR1 SGHTA, CDR2 FQGNSA. The CDR3 protein is CASSSLGQGDSYEQYF. CDR3 nucleotide sequence: TGTGCCAGCAGCTCCCTCGGACAGGGGGATTCTTACGAGCAGTACTTC.

The rearrangement joins TRBV6-6 to TRBJ2-3; TRBD1 might be the D (5 bases). V shed 4 bases and J shed 2 bases, with 16 bases lying between them. Germline values: CDR1 MNHNY, CDR2 SVGAGI (reference sequence). The CDR3 extends over 16 amino acids. CDR3: CASSSVGRINTDTQYF. The CDR3 DNA reads TGTGCCAGCAGTTCCGTGGGGCGAATAAACACAGATACGCAGTATTTT.

This clone has more than one count but fewer than ten. V and J are TRBV7-9 and TRBJ2-7; TRBD1 matches at 7 bases. This CDR3 region has 15 residues. From germline, CDR1 is SEHNR and CDR2 FQNEAQ (reference sequence). V gave up 7 bases and J gave up 6 bases; unmatched junction bases: 15. CDR3 DNA sequence: TGTGCCAGCACCACCGCCTCGACAGGGCCAGGCGAGCAGTACTTC. Translating it yields CASTTASTGPGEQYF.

The chain couples TRBV19 to TRBJ1-5; no clear D gene. This CDR3 has 17 residues. Germline assignment: CDR1 LNHDA and CDR2 SQIVND (reference sequence). The germline V and J ends were trimmed by 5 bases and 0 bases, with 17 bases remaining between them. The CDR3, as DNA: TGTGCCAGTAGTGCGGGTGGGATTTCGAATAGCAATCAGCCCCAGCATTTT. Protein: CASSAGGISNSNQPQHF. Using reference TRBV19 and TRBJ1-5 for the parts outside the CDR3, the full variable domain is DGGITQSPKYLFRKEGQNVTLSCEQNLNHDAMYWYRQDPGQGLRLIYYSQIVNDFQKGDIAEGYSVSREKKESFPLTVTSAQKNPTAFYLCASSAGGISNSNQPQHFGDGTRLSIL.